The 30 T cell receptor beta chains reported below all come from one sample, sequenced in a study of PD-1 blockade in mismatch repair-deficient tumors. Sequencing used immunoSEQ multiplex PCR; TCRdb keeps in-frame clones, though not all of them. This table holds under 150,000 clones, roughly 86% found once. This specimen consisted of peripheral blood, obtained 70 to 73 weeks after starting pembrolizumab. The receptors come from an adult with mismatch repair-deficient cancer.

This clone was picked up one time. The J gene is TRBJ2-5, the V gene TRBV18; D is unclear. Germline V CDR1 and CDR2: KGHSH, LQKENI. Trimming took off 5 bases at V and 1 base at J, with 14 bases between the two ends. CDR3 length: 15 residues. Here the CDR3 DNA reads TGTGCCAGCTCATCCGGAGAACCATTCCAAGAGACCCAGTACTTC. Translation: CASSSGEPFQETQYF. The entire variable domain, with the rest obtained from reference TRBV18 and TRBJ2-5, is as follows: NAGVMQNPRHLVRRRGQEARLRCSPMKGHSHVYWYRQLPEEGLKFMVYLQKENIIDESGMPKERFSAEFPKEGPSILRIQQVVRGDSAAYFCASSSGEPFQETQYFGPGTRLLVL.

This chain's CDR3 is CASSFGSGEKLFF. CDR3 sequence (DNA): TGCGCCAGCAGCTTCGGGTCGGGTGAAAAACTGTTTTTT. The J gene is TRBJ1-4, the V gene TRBV5-1; D ambiguous. V lost 2 bases and J 7 bases, leaving 9 bases between the germline ends. CDR3 size: 13 residues. The germline gives CDR1 SGHRS, CDR2 YFSETQ.

The chain employs TRBV30 and TRBJ1-1, with a possible D match to TRBD1 (6 bases). The CDR3 is made up of 14 amino acids. The germline CDR1 and CDR2 sequences are GTSNPN and SVGIG (reference sequence). The V gene lost 3 bases and the J gene lost 6 bases, with 17 bases spanning the gap. The CDR3 sequence: CAWRLQGQGAEAFF. CDR3 nucleotides: TGTGCCTGGAGATTACAGGGACAAGGGGCTGAAGCTTTCTTT.

This rearrangement joins TRBV5-6 to TRBJ2-7; D is uncertain. This CDR3 has 16 residues. Looked up from germline, CDR1 is SGHDT and CDR2 is YYEEEE. Trimming shortened V by 0 bases and J by 3 bases, and 16 bases separated the two germline ends. The CDR3 sequence is CASSLGPLDASYEQYF. In nucleotides, the CDR3 is TGTGCCAGCAGCTTGGGGCCACTGGACGCAAGCTACGAGCAGTACTTC.

The chain couples TRBV11-2 to TRBJ2-1; tentatively, D is TRBD1 (6 bases). This CDR3 contains 16 residues. V lost 1 base and J 9 bases, leaving 19 bases between the germline ends. The germline CDR1 and CDR2 sequences are SGHAT and FQNNGV. The CDR3 region has the DNA TGTGCCAGCAGCTTAGTATCTGGCCAGGGGATGCGTGAGCAGTTCTTC. This gives the protein CASSLVSGQGMREQFF.

This clone was seen once. The chain recombines TRBV19 with TRBJ2-7, with 8 bases fitting TRBD2. The CDR3 has 14 residues. In germline, CDR1 is LNHDA, CDR2 SQIVND (reference sequence). Germline trimming cut 6 bases from V and 1 base from J; bases unmatched to any gene: 5. The CDR3 coding sequence is TGTGCCAGTAGCTCCAGCGGGGGTTCCTACGAGCAGTACTTC. Its translation is CASSSSGGSYEQYF.

The chain is built from TRBV28 and TRBJ1-4, with 9 nucleotides matching TRBD1. CDR1 MDHEN and CDR2 SYDVKM come from the germline V gene. There are 15 residues in the CDR3. V shed 6 bases and J 8 bases; nucleotides not matched to a gene: 10. DNA of the CDR3: TGTGCCAGCAGCCCCACAGGGGGCAGTGGCGAAAAACTGTTTTTT. Its protein product is CASSPTGGSGEKLFF.

Note on this clone: The same CDR3 can be traced to other DNA sequences in this sample. The CDR3 bases are TGTGCCAGCAGCTTTTCAGGGTACGAGCAGTACTTC. Its translation is CASSFSGYEQYF. The chain combines TRBV7-9 with TRBJ2-7; possible D gene TRBD1, 5 bases. V shed 3 bases and J shed 4 bases, with 7 bases lying between them. The CDR3 has 12 amino acids. Per germline, CDR1 SEHNR and CDR2 FQNEAQ (reference sequence).

The chain recombines TRBV4-1 with TRBJ2-2, with TRBD2 identical over 11 bases. This CDR3 has 17 amino acids. Per the germline V gene, CDR1 is MGHRA and CDR2 is YSYEKL. The V segment lost 5 bases and the J segment 4 bases; nucleotides outside the gene matches: 9. CDR3: CASSSVLAGVFTGELFF. Written as DNA, the CDR3 is TGCGCCAGCAGCTCGGTACTAGCGGGAGTCTTCACCGGGGAGCTGTTTTTT.

This clone was detected only a few times. CDR3 in amino acids: CAWSAPGTSASWEQYF. CDR3 coding DNA: TGTGCCTGGAGTGCGCCGGGGACAAGCGCTAGTTGGGAGCAGTACTTC. The chain links TRBV30 to TRBJ2-7; a possible D gene is TRBD1 (6 bases). V was trimmed by 1 base and J by 7 bases, leaving 23 bases between them. CDR3 length: 16 amino acids. Germline V gives CDR1 GTSNPN, CDR2 SVGIG (reference sequence).

The rearrangement uses TRBV29-1 and TRBJ1-1; D is ambiguous. Germline assignment: CDR1 SQVTM and CDR2 ANQGSEA. The CDR3 consists of 13 residues. The V end lost 8 bases, the J end lost 0 bases, and 13 bases lay between the germline ends. DNA of the CDR3: TGCAGCTTTCTGGTCGAGGTGAACACTGAAGCTTTCTTT. This sequence encodes CSFLVEVNTEAFF.

The V gene is TRBV19, the J gene TRBJ2-7; D is unclear. CDR1 is LNHDA, CDR2 SQIVND, per germline (reference sequence). V dropped 5 bases and J dropped 0 bases, with 8 bases sitting between them. This CDR3 has 13 residues. The CDR3 reads CASSYGSSYEQYF. CDR3 DNA: TGTGCCAGTAGTTATGGAAGCTCCTACGAGCAGTACTTC.

This chain joins TRBV28 and TRBJ2-3; 7 bases are shared with TRBD1. J gave up 4 bases and V 6 bases, and 10 bases lay outside the gene matches. The V gene's germline CDR1 is MDHEN and CDR2 SYDVKM. The CDR3 sequence is 15 residues long. CDR3 DNA: TGTGCCAGCAGAACCCAGGGGACAGAGTCAGATACGCAGTATTTT. It yields the protein CASRTQGTESDTQYF. Combining the CDR3 with reference TRBV28 and TRBJ2-3 gives the whole variable domain DVKVTQSSRYLVKRTGEKVFLECVQDMDHENMFWYRQDPGLGLRLIYFSYDVKMKEKGDIPEGYSVSREKKERFSLILESASTNQTSMYLCASRTQGTESDTQYFGPGTRLTVL.

This clone was seen once. The rearrangement joins TRBV11-2 to TRBJ2-7; a weak D match, TRBD1 (6 bases). The germline V gene encodes CDR1 SGHAT and CDR2 FQNNGV. Trimming stripped 1 base from V and 3 bases from J, with 13 bases between. The CDR3 is made up of 15 amino acids. CDR3: CASSLGYGRGYEQYF. The CDR3 region has the DNA TGTGCCAGCAGCTTAGGTTATGGCAGGGGCTACGAGCAGTACTTC.

The chain recombines TRBV5-6 with TRBJ1-2; D call uncertain. Germline CDR1 and CDR2: SGHDT and YYEEEE. The CDR3 covers 15 residues. Deletions cut 3 bases from V and 6 bases from J, with 18 bases between. The DNA of the CDR3 is TGTGCCAGCAGCTCCCTATTTCTATTGGTAGATGGCTACACCTTC. Residues: CASSSLFLLVDGYTF.

Concerning this clone: Other DNA sequences in the sample encode the same CDR3. The chain couples TRBV4-2 to TRBJ2-7; D unclear. The V gene lost 0 bases and the J gene lost 3 bases, with 6 bases spanning the gap. The CDR3 loop spans 13 amino acids. The germline V gene has CDR1 LGHNA and CDR2 YNFKEQ. DNA for the CDR3: TGTGCCAGCAGCCAAGATCCACTCTACGAGCAGTACTTC. Residues: CASSQDPLYEQYF.

This clone was seen once. V and J are TRBV18 and TRBJ2-7; D call uncertain. Germline V gene sequence: CDR1 KGHSH, CDR2 LQKENI. V was clipped by 2 bases and J by 2 bases, with 13 bases between them. The CDR3 sequence is 15 residues long. The CDR3 DNA reads TGTGCCAGCTCACCAGTTACGGAGAAGGCCTACGAGCAGTACTTC. This encodes CASSPVTEKAYEQYF. Supplemented by reference TRBV18 and TRBJ2-7, the full variable domain reads NAGVMQNPRHLVRRRGQEARLRCSPMKGHSHVYWYRQLPEEGLKFMVYLQKENIIDESGMPKERFSAEFPKEGPSILRIQQVVRGDSAAYFCASSPVTEKAYEQYFGPGTRLTVT.

This chain joins TRBV5-4 and TRBJ2-3; D not resolved. V lost 1 base, J lost 0 bases, and 9 bases lay in between. Germline lookup yields CDR1 SGHNT and CDR2 YYREEE (reference sequence). This CDR3 spans 15 amino acids. The CDR3 sequence is CASSLNMASTDTQYF. The CDR3 DNA sequence: TGTGCCAGCAGCTTGAATATGGCTAGCACAGATACGCAGTATTTT.

In its sample, this clone was seen a few times. The rearrangement links TRBV29-1 to TRBJ1-4; perhaps TRBD1 as D (5 bases). The CDR3 extends over 14 amino acids. The germline V gene has CDR1 SQVTM and CDR2 ANQGSEA. The V and J ends lost 5 bases and 5 bases respectively, with 15 bases between them. In DNA, the CDR3 is TGCAGCGTTAAATGGCCCGGGGCAAATGAAAAACTGTTTTTT. Its protein product is CSVKWPGANEKLFF.

The chain uses TRBV10-3 and TRBJ2-1; tentatively, D is TRBD2 (8 bases). The CDR3 spans 16 residues. The germline CDR1 and CDR2 sequences are ENHRY and SYGVKD. V lost 5 bases to trimming and J lost 7 bases, with 21 bases between them. The CDR3, as DNA: TGTGCCATCAGTAATACAGGGGCCGGGAGGGTGAATGAGCAGTTCTTC. Its protein product is CAISNTGAGRVNEQFF.

Turning to this clone: Distinct nucleotide sequences in the sample also encode this CDR3. The rearrangement links TRBV27 to TRBJ2-6, with D uncertain. The CDR3 has 13 amino acids. V was shortened by 3 bases and J by 0 bases, with 0 bases between the two germline ends. Per the germline V gene, CDR1 is MNHEY and CDR2 is SMNVEV (reference sequence). DNA of the CDR3: TGTGCCAGCAGTTTCTCTGGGGCCAACGTCCTGACTTTC. Translated, it gives CASSFSGANVLTF. The full variable domain, its missing parts supplied by reference TRBV27 and TRBJ2-6, is EAQVTQNPRYLITVTGKKLTVTCSQNMNHEYMSWYRQDPGLGLRQIYYSMNVEVTDKGDVPEGYKVSRKEKRNFPLILESPSPNQTSLYFCASSFSGANVLTFGAGSRLTVL.

The chain joins TRBV5-4 to TRBJ1-1, with D unclear. Germline V lookup: CDR1 SGHNT, CDR2 YYREEE (reference sequence). V was clipped by 0 bases and J by 6 bases, with 6 bases between them. CDR3 length: 12 residues. The CDR3 coding sequence is TGTGCCAGCAGCTTGGGGTCACCTGAAGCTTTCTTT. Protein: CASSLGSPEAFF.

The V call is TRBV15, the J call TRBJ1-3; D remains ambiguous. Germline V lookup: CDR1 LNHNV, CDR2 YYDKDF (reference sequence). This CDR3 is 20 amino acids long. V shed 0 bases and J shed 4 bases, with 25 bases lying between them. In DNA form, the CDR3 reads TGTGCCACCAGCAGAGATGGGCCAAGGAGGGAATATAGTGACGGAAACACCATATATTTT. Protein sequence: CATSRDGPRREYSDGNTIYF.

In nucleotides, the CDR3 is TGTGCCAGCAGTTTCGGGCCTGAAGGTCGGGAGACCCAGTACTTC. Protein: CASSFGPEGRETQYF. V is TRBV28 and J is TRBJ2-5, with D unresolved. From germline, CDR1 is MDHEN and CDR2 SYDVKM. CDR3 size: 15 residues. Deletions cut 3 bases from V and 5 bases from J, with 16 bases between.

This clone appeared a few times. The rearrangement links TRBV11-2 to TRBJ2-7, with TRBD2 as a possible D gene (5 bases). CDR3 length equals 13 residues. Trimming pared 5 bases from V and 2 bases from J, leaving 10 bases between. Per the germline V gene, CDR1 is SGHAT and CDR2 is FQNNGV. CDR3 residues: CASSPGSTYEQYF. In nucleotides, the CDR3 is TGTGCCAGCAGCCCTGGGAGTACCTACGAGCAGTACTTC.

Comment on this clone: This CDR3 is also generated by other DNA sequences in the sample. This chain joins TRBV19 and TRBJ1-5, with D tentatively TRBD1 (5 bases). V was cut by 3 bases and J by 4 bases, with 10 bases left in between. The CDR3 covers 14 residues. Germline values: CDR1 LNHDA, CDR2 SQIVND (reference sequence). The CDR3 loop reads CASSISRGNQPQHF. The CDR3 DNA reads TGTGCCAGTAGTATTAGTCGGGGGAATCAGCCCCAGCATTTT.

The chain uses TRBV6-6 and TRBJ2-7, with 7 bases aligning to TRBD2. The CDR3 has 15 residues. Trimming removed 2 bases from V and 3 bases from J; junction bases left unmatched: 7. Germline V gene lookup returns CDR1 MNHNY and CDR2 SVGAGI (reference sequence). CDR3 bases: TGTGCCAGCAGTTACACCTGGACTAGGCTCTACGAGCAGTACTTC. Its translation: CASSYTWTRLYEQYF.

V is TRBV6-6 and J is TRBJ2-3; D remains ambiguous. Germline lookup yields CDR1 MNHNY and CDR2 SVGAGI (reference sequence). Trimming shortened V by 0 bases and J by 2 bases, and 9 bases separated the two germline ends. This CDR3 comprises 15 residues. The CDR3 protein is CASSYSIENTDTQYF. The CDR3 DNA follows: TGTGCCAGCAGTTACTCCATCGAGAACACAGATACGCAGTATTTT.

This clone showed up just once. V usage is TRBV14 and J usage is TRBJ2-7, with TRBD1 as a possible D gene (5 bases). The germline V gene encodes CDR1 SGHDN and CDR2 FVKESK. Trimming pared 1 base from V and 1 base from J, leaving 23 bases between. CDR3 length equals 19 residues. DNA for the CDR3: TGTGCCAGCAGCCAAGTGTTCAGGGATGGATGGGGCGGATCCTACGAGCAGTACTTC. The encoded protein is CASSQVFRDGWGGSYEQYF.

The V gene is TRBV9, the J gene TRBJ2-2, with TRBD1 identical over 7 bases. CDR1 is SGDLS, CDR2 YYNGEE, per germline. The CDR3 contains 13 residues. The V gene end was trimmed by 3 bases and the J gene end by 4 bases; junction bases not matched to a gene: 0. This CDR3 is CASSGQGTGELFF. CDR3 sequence (DNA): TGTGCCAGCAGCGGACAGGGCACCGGGGAGCTGTTTTTT.